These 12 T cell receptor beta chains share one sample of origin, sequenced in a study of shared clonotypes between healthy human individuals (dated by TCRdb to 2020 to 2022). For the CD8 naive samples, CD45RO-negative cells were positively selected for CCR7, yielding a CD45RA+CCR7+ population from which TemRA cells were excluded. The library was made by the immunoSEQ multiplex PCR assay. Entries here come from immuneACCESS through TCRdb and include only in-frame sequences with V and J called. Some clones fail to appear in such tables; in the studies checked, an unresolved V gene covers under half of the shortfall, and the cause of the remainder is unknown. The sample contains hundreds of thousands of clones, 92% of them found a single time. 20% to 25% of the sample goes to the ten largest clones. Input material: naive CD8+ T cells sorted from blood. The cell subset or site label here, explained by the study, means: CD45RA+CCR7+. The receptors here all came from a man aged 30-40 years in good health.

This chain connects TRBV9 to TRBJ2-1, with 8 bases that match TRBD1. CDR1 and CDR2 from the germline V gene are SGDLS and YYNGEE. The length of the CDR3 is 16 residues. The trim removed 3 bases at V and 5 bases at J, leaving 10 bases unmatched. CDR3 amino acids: CASSETRTGIHNEQFF. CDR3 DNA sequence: TGTGCCAGCAGCGAAACCCGGACAGGGATCCACAATGAGCAGTTCTTC.

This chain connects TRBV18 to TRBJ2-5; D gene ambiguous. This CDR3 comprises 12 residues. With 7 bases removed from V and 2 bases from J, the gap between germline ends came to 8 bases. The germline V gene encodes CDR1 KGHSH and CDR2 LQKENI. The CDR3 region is CASLQYQETQYF. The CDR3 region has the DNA TGTGCCAGCTTACAATATCAAGAGACCCAGTACTTC.

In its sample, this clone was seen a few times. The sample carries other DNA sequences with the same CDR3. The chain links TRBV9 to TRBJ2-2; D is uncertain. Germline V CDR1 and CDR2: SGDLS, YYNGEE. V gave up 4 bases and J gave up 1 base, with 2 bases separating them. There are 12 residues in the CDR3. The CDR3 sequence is CASSLNTGELFF. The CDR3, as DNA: TGTGCCAGCAGCTTGAACACCGGGGAGCTGTTTTTT.

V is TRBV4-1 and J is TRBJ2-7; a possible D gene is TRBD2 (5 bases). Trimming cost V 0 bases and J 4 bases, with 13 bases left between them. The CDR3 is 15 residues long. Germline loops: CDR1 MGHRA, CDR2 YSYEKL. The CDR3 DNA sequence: TGCGCCAGCAGCCAAGAACGGACTCCCACTTACGAGCAGTACTTC. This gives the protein CASSQERTPTYEQYF.

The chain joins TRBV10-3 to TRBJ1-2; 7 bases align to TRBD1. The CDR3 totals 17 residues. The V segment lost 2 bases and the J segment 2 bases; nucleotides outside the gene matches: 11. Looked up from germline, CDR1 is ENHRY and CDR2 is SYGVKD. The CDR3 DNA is TGTGCCATCAGTGAGGGATCAAGGGGGCTCATAAACTATGGCTACACCTTC. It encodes CAISEGSRGLINYGYTF.

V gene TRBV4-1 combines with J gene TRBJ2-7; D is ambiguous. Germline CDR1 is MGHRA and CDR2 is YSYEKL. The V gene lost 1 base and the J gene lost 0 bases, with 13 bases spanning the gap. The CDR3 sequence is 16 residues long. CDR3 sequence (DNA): TGCGCCAGCAGCCAAGCCCCAGCATCGAGCTCCTACGAGCAGTACTTC. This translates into CASSQAPASSSYEQYF.

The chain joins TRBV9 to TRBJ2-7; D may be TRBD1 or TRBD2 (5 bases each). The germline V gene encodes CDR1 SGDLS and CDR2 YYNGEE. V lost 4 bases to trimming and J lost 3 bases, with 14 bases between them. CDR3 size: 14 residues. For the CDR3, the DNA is TGTGCCAGCAGCCCACGGGACGGATACTACGAGCAGTACTTC. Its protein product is CASSPRDGYYEQYF.

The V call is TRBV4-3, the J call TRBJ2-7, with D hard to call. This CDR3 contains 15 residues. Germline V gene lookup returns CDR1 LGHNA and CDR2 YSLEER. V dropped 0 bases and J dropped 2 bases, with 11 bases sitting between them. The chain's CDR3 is CASSQDKNGAYEQYF. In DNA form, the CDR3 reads TGCGCCAGCAGCCAAGATAAGAACGGCGCCTACGAGCAGTACTTC.

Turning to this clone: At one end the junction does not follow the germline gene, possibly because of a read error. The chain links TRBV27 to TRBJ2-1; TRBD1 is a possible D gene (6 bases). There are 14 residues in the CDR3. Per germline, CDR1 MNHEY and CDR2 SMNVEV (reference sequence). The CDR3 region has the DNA TGTGCCAGCAGTTTATTTTACCGGGACAAAGAGCAGTTCTTC. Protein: CASSLFYRDKEQFF.

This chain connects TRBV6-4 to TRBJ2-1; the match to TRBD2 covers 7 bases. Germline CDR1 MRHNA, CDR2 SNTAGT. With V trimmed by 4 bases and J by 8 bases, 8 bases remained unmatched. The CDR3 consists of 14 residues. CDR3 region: CASSAREGTDEQFF. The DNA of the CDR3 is TGTGCCAGCAGTGCCAGGGAGGGCACGGATGAGCAGTTCTTC.

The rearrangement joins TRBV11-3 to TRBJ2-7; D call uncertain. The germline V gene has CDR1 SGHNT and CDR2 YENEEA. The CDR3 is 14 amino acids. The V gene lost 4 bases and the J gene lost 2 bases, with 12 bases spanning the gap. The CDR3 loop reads CASSSPIYPYEQYF. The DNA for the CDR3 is TGTGCCAGCAGCTCCCCGATATACCCCTACGAGCAGTACTTC.

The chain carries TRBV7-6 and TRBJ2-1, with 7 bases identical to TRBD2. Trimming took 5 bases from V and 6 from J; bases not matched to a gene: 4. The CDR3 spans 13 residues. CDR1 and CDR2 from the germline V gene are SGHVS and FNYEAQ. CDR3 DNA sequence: TGTGCCAGCAGCGAGACTAGCCTCAATGAGCAGTTCTTC. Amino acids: CASSETSLNEQFF.